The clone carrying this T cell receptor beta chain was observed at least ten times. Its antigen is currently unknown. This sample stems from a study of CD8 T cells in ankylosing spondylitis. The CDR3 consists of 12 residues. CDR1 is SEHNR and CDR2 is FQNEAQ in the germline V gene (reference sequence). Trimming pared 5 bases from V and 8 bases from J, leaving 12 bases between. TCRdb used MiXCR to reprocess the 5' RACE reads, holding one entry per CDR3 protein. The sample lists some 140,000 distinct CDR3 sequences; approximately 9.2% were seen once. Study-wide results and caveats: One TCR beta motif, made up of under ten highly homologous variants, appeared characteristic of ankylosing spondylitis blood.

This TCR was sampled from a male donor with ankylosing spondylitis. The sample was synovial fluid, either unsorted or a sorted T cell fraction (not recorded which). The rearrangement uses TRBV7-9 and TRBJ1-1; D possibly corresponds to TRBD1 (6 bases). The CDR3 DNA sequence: TGTGCCAGCAGCCAGGACAGAAGGGAAGCTTTCTTT. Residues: CASSQDRREAFF.